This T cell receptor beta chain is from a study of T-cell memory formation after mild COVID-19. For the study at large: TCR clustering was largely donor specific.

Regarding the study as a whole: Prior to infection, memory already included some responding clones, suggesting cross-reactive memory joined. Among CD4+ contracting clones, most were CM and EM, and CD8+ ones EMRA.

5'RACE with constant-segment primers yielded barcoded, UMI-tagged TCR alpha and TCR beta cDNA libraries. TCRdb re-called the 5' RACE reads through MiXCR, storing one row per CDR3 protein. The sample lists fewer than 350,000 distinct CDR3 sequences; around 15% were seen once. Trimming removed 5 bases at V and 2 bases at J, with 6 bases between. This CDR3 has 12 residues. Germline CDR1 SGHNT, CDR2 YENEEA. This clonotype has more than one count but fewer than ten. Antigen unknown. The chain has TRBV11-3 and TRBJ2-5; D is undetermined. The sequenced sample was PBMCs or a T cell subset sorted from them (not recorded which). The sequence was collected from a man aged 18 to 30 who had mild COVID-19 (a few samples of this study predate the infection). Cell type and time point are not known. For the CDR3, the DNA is TGTGCCAGCAGCACCGAGCAAGAGACCCAGTACTTC. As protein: CASSTEQETQYF.